This T cell receptor beta chain was obtained from a study of blood T cell repertoires in COVID-19. In the authors' methods: Amplification of reference gene primers was used by the study to estimate nucleated cell counts. Clones were read by immunoSEQ multiplex PCR, and TCRdb kept only the in-frame ones, dropping some. That table supplies the V and J calls and clone size; D and trimming were determined from the DNA. Found here are about 340,000 clones, approximately 89% of them singletons; the top ten hold 3% to 4%. Germline CDR1 and CDR2: MNHEY and SMNVEV (reference sequence). The ends lost 4 bases at V and 3 bases at J; junction bases unmatched: 1. CDR3 length: 14 amino acids.

The material sequenced was peripheral blood. The sequence derives from a woman aged 18 to 35 who had recovered from COVID-19. The rearrangement links TRBV27 to TRBJ2-1; 9 bases match TRBD2. The CDR3 sequence is CASSSSGNYNEQFF. As DNA, the CDR3 is TGTGCCAGCAGTTCTAGCGGGAACTACAATGAGCAGTTCTTC.